This TCR beta chain was observed in a study of T cell responses to AZD1222 COVID-19 vaccine. Overall study results and limits: Unmutated variant regions are reportedly the target of nearly half of TCRs that are spike-specific. Just a handful of AZD1222 recipients tested seropositive at baseline.

Data came from immunoSEQ multiplex PCR; TCRdb stores just in-frame clones and leaves some out. The sample has about 75,000 clones; around 88% are singletons. Comment on this clone: Its specificity is unknown.

Germline V gene lookup returns CDR1 MNHEY and CDR2 SVGAGI. V was shortened by 7 bases and J by 6 bases, with 17 bases between the two germline ends. The CDR3 length is 14 residues. This receptor was obtained from an adult who received the MenACWY meningococcal vaccine as a control. The rearrangement links TRBV6-5 to TRBJ2-3; a weak D match, TRBD1 (5 bases). This material consisted of peripheral blood, taken 28 days after the second dose of the MenACWY control vaccine. For the CDR3, the DNA is TGTGCCAGCAAGTCCGGGCAGGGATTCGATACGCAGTATTTT. Protein sequence: CASKSGQGFDTQYF.